This T cell receptor beta chain was sequenced for a study of T cell responses to AZD1222 COVID-19 vaccine. This CDR3 is built from 16 residues. V was trimmed by 0 bases and J by 4 bases, leaving 10 bases between them. CDR1 and CDR2 from the germline V gene are LGHNA and YSLEER. Only in-frame clones appear in the TCRdb table, and some are missing; sequencing was by immunoSEQ multiplex PCR. The data contain roughly 140,000 clones, just over 85% of them singletons. The sequence came from an adult in good health. The material was peripheral blood, obtained on day 0 of AZD1222 vaccination. The chain combines TRBV4-3 with TRBJ2-6; the D is unclear. CDR3 sequence reads: CASSQEETSGANVLTF. The CDR3 DNA reads as TGCGCCAGCAGCCAAGAGGAGACTTCCGGGGCCAACGTCCTGACTTTC.